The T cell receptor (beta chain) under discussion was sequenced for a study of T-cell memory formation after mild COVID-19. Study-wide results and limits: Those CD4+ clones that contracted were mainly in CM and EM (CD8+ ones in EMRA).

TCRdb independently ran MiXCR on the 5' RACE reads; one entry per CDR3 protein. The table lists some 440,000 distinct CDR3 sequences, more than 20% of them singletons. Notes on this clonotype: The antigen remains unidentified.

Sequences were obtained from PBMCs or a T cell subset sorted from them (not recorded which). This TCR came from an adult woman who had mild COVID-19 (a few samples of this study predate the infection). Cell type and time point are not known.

CDR3 sequence reads: CASSLGRETDTQYF. In DNA form, the CDR3 reads TGCGCCAGCAGCTTGGGCAGGGAAACGGATACGCAGTATTTT. This rearrangement joins TRBV5-1 to TRBJ2-3; tentative D call: TRBD1 (5 bases). Trimming took off 0 bases at V and 6 bases at J, with 11 bases between the two ends. The CDR3 has 14 amino acids. CDR1 is SGHRS and CDR2 is YFSETQ in the germline V gene.